The source of this T cell receptor beta chain is a study of control samples from healthy donors and cancer patients. TCRdb's table, derived via immunoSEQ multiplex PCR, lists solely in-frame clones and lacks some. The sample consists of approximately 140,000 clones, 85% to 95% of them appearing once. This clone was recorded only once. The ends were cut back, 5 bases at V and 4 bases at J, with 8 bases in the middle. The CDR3 extends over 12 amino acids. Germline V gene sequence: CDR1 SGHAT, CDR2 FQDESV (reference sequence). The specimen was blood. The chain is built from TRBV11-1 and TRBJ1-1; D is unresolved. This clonotype originated in a man in his forties or fifties in good health. In nucleotides, the CDR3 is TGTGCCAGCAGCCGGGAGATCACTGAAGCTTTCTTT. It encodes CASSREITEAFF.